One sample yielded the 22 T cell receptor beta chains listed below, sequenced in a study of response to subunit inactivated influenza vaccine. TCRdb independently ran MiXCR on the RT-PCR reads; one entry per CDR3 protein. This sample yields about 800,000 distinct CDR3 sequences, of which around 20% are seen a single time; 9.5% to 13% belongs to the top ten. Sequenced here: PBMCs from blood, sampled about 5 days after vaccination. The receptors stem from a man aged 50-59 years who received an inactivated influenza vaccine.

The chain recombines TRBV19 with TRBJ2-1; 11 bases fit TRBD2. Trimming removed 1 base from V and 7 bases from J; junction bases left unmatched: 9. Germline assignment: CDR1 LNHDA and CDR2 SQIVND (reference sequence). This CDR3 has 17 residues. CDR3 in amino acids: CASSIVSGRAARNEQFF. In DNA, the CDR3 is TGTGCCAGTAGTATAGTTAGCGGGAGGGCCGCGAGGAATGAGCAGTTCTTC.

This clonotype was found a few times. V usage is TRBV7-2 and J usage is TRBJ2-5; 9 nucleotides match TRBD2. This CDR3 contains 16 residues. Per the germline V gene, CDR1 is SGHTA and CDR2 is FQGNSA. J gave up 9 bases and V 1 base, and 12 bases lay outside the gene matches. The DNA of the CDR3 is TGTGCCAGCAGCTTAGATTATGGCGGGAGGGGAGGGGCCCAGTACTTC. It codes for CASSLDYGGRGGAQYF.

Ten or more counts support this clonotype. The chain joins TRBV2 to TRBJ2-3, with 8 bases that match TRBD2. The V gene's germline CDR1 is SNHLY and CDR2 FYNNEI. V trimming: 4 bases; J trimming: 0 bases; junction bases outside the gene matches: 9. The CDR3 spans 17 residues. CDR3 coding DNA: TGTGCCAGCAGTGGTTGGGTAGCGGGGCCCAGCACAGATACGCAGTATTTT. Its translation is CASSGWVAGPSTDTQYF.

About this clonotype: Given a much more abundant clone one base away, this may be a read error. V and J are TRBV4-1 and TRBJ1-1; 7 positions match TRBD1. This CDR3 is built from 15 residues. After removal of 0 bases from V and 0 bases from J, the junction contained 1 base not matched to a gene. Germline lookup yields CDR1 MGHRA and CDR2 YSYEKL. As DNA, the CDR3 is TGCGCCAGCAGCCAAGAAGGACAGGTGAACACTGAAGCTTTCTTT. Translating it yields CASSQEGQVNTEAFF.

V is TRBV20-1 and J is TRBJ2-5; tentative D call: TRBD1 (6 bases). This CDR3 spans 14 amino acids. Trimming shortened V by 5 bases and J by 7 bases, and 20 bases separated the two germline ends. Germline V gene data show CDR1 as DFQATT and CDR2 as SNEGSKA (reference sequence). The DNA of the CDR3 is TGCAGTGCTTCCCTGGGGGCGGCCTACTTGACCCAGTACTTC. Translating it yields CSASLGAAYLTQYF.

This chain links TRBV10-3 with TRBJ2-1; perhaps TRBD2 as D (5 bases). V was clipped by 4 bases and J by 5 bases, with 15 bases between them. This CDR3 is 15 amino acids long. Germline V gene data show CDR1 as ENHRY and CDR2 as SYGVKD. The CDR3, as DNA: TGTGCCATCAGTGGAGGGCGGAGAAGGGACAATGAGCAGTTCTTC. Its protein product is CAISGGRRRDNEQFF.

The rearrangement links TRBV27 to TRBJ2-3; 13 positions match TRBD2. V was clipped by 6 bases and J by 2 bases; unmatched bases: 5. Germline V gene sequence: CDR1 MNHEY, CDR2 SMNVEV (reference sequence). The CDR3 consists of 16 residues. The CDR3 region is CASRRGLAGATDTQYF. CDR3 coding DNA: TGTGCCAGCAGGAGAGGACTAGCGGGGGCCACAGATACGCAGTATTTT.

The genes are TRBV19 and TRBJ2-1, with no clear D. Per the germline V gene, CDR1 is LNHDA and CDR2 is SQIVND (reference sequence). Trimming left V 2 bases short and J 10 bases short, with 24 bases between. CDR3 size: 17 residues. CDR3 residues: CASSIRVSEPGVVEQFF. CDR3 DNA: TGTGCCAGTAGTATACGGGTAAGCGAGCCCGGCGTGGTGGAGCAGTTCTTC. Looking up the rest from reference TRBV19 and TRBJ2-1 gives the full variable domain: DGGITQSPKYLFRKEGQNVTLSCEQNLNHDAMYWYRQDPGQGLRLIYYSQIVNDFQKGDIAEGYSVSREKKESFPLTVTSAQKNPTAFYLCASSIRVSEPGVVEQFFGPGTRLTVL.

The chain carries TRBV5-1 and TRBJ2-1; D perhaps matches TRBD1 (6 bases). This CDR3 comprises 14 residues. Trimming shortened V by 1 base and J by 6 bases, and 11 bases separated the two germline ends. Germline V lookup: CDR1 SGHRS, CDR2 YFSETQ. CDR3 amino acids: CASSLMDRANEQFF. In nucleotides, the CDR3 is TGCGCCAGCAGCTTGATGGACAGAGCCAATGAGCAGTTCTTC.

This clonotype was observed a few times. J is TRBJ1-1 and V is TRBV12-3 or TRBV12-4; TRBD1 aligns across 7 bases. The CDR3 is 11 amino acids. Trimming took 8 bases from V and 8 from J; bases not matched to a gene: 5. Here the CDR3 reads CASRFRGEAFF. As DNA, the CDR3 is TGTGCCAGCCGATTCAGGGGGGAAGCTTTCTTT.

This clonotype was seen more than once but under ten times. This rearrangement joins TRBV7-9 to TRBJ1-6; no clear D. CDR3 length equals 16 residues. The germline V gene encodes CDR1 SEHNR and CDR2 FQNEAQ (reference sequence). V lost 2 bases to trimming and J lost 7 bases, with 15 bases between them. The CDR3 is CASSLIMTASNSPLHF. In DNA form, the CDR3 reads TGTGCCAGCAGCTTAATCATGACCGCTTCAAATTCACCCCTCCACTTT. Full variable domain (remainder filled in from reference TRBV7-9 and TRBJ1-6): DTGVSQNPRHKITKRGQNVTFRCDPISEHNRLYWYRQTLGQGPEFLTYFQNEAQLEKSRLLSDRFSAERPKGSFSTLEIQRTEQGDSAMYLCASSLIMTASNSPLHFGNGTRLTVT.

This clonotype has only a few counts. The V and J genes are TRBV12-3 or TRBV12-4 and TRBJ1-1; D unclear. The CDR3 length is 15 residues. Trimming stripped 2 bases from V and 1 base from J, with 11 bases between. The CDR3 coding sequence is TGTGCCAGCAGTTTATTGCCAGGTTCGAACACTGAAGCTTTCTTT. Translation gives CASSLLPGSNTEAFF.

This chain connects TRBV11-2 to TRBJ2-7; D tentatively fits TRBD1 or TRBD2 (5 bases each). This CDR3 region has 17 residues. Germline CDR1 SGHAT, CDR2 FQNNGV. V dropped 1 base and J dropped 4 bases, with 20 bases sitting between them. CDR3 region: CASSLVVFGAGMYEQYF. In DNA, the CDR3 is TGTGCCAGCAGCTTAGTGGTTTTCGGGGCGGGTATGTACGAGCAGTACTTC.

This sequence joins TRBV2 and TRBJ2-5; D tentatively reads TRBD1 or TRBD2 (5 bases each). Trimming stripped 7 bases from V and 2 bases from J, with 17 bases between. This CDR3 spans 15 amino acids. CDR1 and CDR2 from the germline V gene are SNHLY and FYNNEI. This CDR3 is CASMSKRAGQETQYF. CDR3 DNA: TGTGCCAGCATGTCAAAGAGGGCAGGGCAAGAGACCCAGTACTTC. Variable domain in full (rest from reference TRBV2 and TRBJ2-5): EPEVTQTPSHQVTQMGQEVILRCVPISNHLYFYWYRQILGQKVEFLVSFYNNEISEKSEIFDDQFSVERPDGSNFTLKIRSTKLEDSAMYFCASMSKRAGQETQYFGPGTRLLVL.

This clonotype was seen more than once but under ten times. The genes are TRBV20-1 and TRBJ2-1, with D perhaps assigned TRBD1 or TRBD2 (5 bases each). The germline V gene encodes CDR1 DFQATT and CDR2 SNEGSKA (reference sequence). Trimming removed 5 bases from V and 1 base from J, with 30 bases in between. The CDR3 has 20 residues. The DNA of the CDR3 is TGCAGTGCTCCATCCCGCCCCAGTACAGGCAGAGGGACGTCCTACAATGAGCAGTTCTTC. As protein: CSAPSRPSTGRGTSYNEQFF.

The chain has TRBV20-1 and TRBJ1-2; TRBD1 agrees at 7 bases. Trimming took 2 bases from V and 10 from J; bases not matched to a gene: 4. CDR3 length: 11 amino acids. Looked up from germline, CDR1 is DFQATT and CDR2 is SNEGSKA (reference sequence). CDR3 DNA: TGCAGTGCTAGATTCGGGACAGTCTACACCTTC. Translating gives CSARFGTVYTF.

The chain combines TRBV7-6 with TRBJ2-1; the match to TRBD2 covers 12 bases. V lost 4 bases and J lost 9; bases outside the gene matches: 10. The CDR3 length is 16 residues. Germline V lookup: CDR1 SGHVS, CDR2 FNYEAQ. The CDR3 loop reads CASSSTSGSVSGEQFF. The CDR3, as DNA: TGTGCCAGCAGCTCGACTAGCGGGAGTGTTTCGGGTGAGCAGTTCTTC.

This chain joins TRBV9 and TRBJ2-2, with TRBD2 identical over 9 bases. With 3 bases clipped from V and 3 bases from J, the junction kept 3 bases outside the gene matches. Germline CDR1 reads SGDLS; CDR2 reads YYNGEE. The CDR3 has 15 residues. CDR3 sequence reads: CASSAGLAYTGELFF. CDR3 nucleotides: TGTGCCAGCAGCGCGGGACTAGCTTACACCGGGGAGCTGTTTTTT.

The chain carries TRBV20-1 and TRBJ2-7, with D perhaps matching TRBD2 (6 bases). V gave up 3 bases and J gave up 3 bases, with 15 bases separating them. This CDR3 spans 14 amino acids. Germline values: CDR1 DFQATT, CDR2 SNEGSKA (reference sequence). CDR3 sequence (DNA): TGCAGTGCTAGGGACTACCTTAATGTCTACGAGCAGTACTTC. It yields the protein CSARDYLNVYEQYF.

This clonotype appeared a few times. V usage is TRBV10-2 and J usage is TRBJ2-3; 9 nucleotides align to TRBD2. Germline V lookup: CDR1 WSHSY, CDR2 SAAADI. The V gene end was trimmed by 4 bases and the J gene end by 6 bases; junction bases not matched to a gene: 2. This CDR3 has 13 residues. The DNA for the CDR3 is TGCGCCAGCAGTGCGAGCGGGGGGGATACGCAGTATTTT. Protein: CASSASGGDTQYF.

V is TRBV18 and J is TRBJ1-2; 7 nucleotides match TRBD1. Germline CDR1 is KGHSH and CDR2 is LQKENI. The CDR3 is 17 amino acids. The ends lost 1 base at V and 6 bases at J; junction bases unmatched: 14. CDR3 sequence reads: CASSPQPGQRYGDGYTF. The CDR3 coding sequence is TGTGCCAGCTCACCACAACCGGGACAGAGATACGGAGATGGCTACACCTTC.

CDR3 sequence reads: CASSYFTTYEQYF. In nucleotides, the CDR3 is TGTGCCAGCAGTTACTTCACCACCTACGAGCAGTACTTC. The V gene is TRBV6-2 or TRBV6-3, the J gene TRBJ2-7, with D uncertain. Trimming left V 1 base short and J 2 bases short, with 6 bases between. Germline V CDR1 and CDR2: MNHEY, SVGEGT. The CDR3 spans 13 residues.